The present TCR beta chain was sequenced within a study of shared clonotypes between healthy human individuals. The table came from immunoSEQ multiplex PCR; TCRdb's copy has only in-frame clones and leaves some out. Of under 2,000,000 clones in the sample, approximately 94% were seen once. Naive CD8 cells lacked CD45RO, underwent positive selection for CCR7 and left out terminally differentiated effector memory CD45RA+ cells. Germline V CDR1 and CDR2: SGHRS, YFSETQ. The CDR3 consists of 15 residues. V was pared by 8 bases and J by 0 bases, with 11 bases of the junction left unmatched. Sequenced input: naive CD8+ T cells sorted from blood. The gene calls are TRBV5-1 and TRBJ2-7, with 7 positions matching TRBD2. This TCR was recovered from a man aged 18 to 30 in good health. The CDR3 loop is CASSEPGRGSYEQYF. In DNA, the CDR3 is TGCGCCAGTTCCGAGCCAGGGAGGGGCTCCTACGAGCAGTACTTC.